This T cell receptor beta chain is from a study of shared clonotypes between healthy human individuals. Libraries were prepared by immunoSEQ multiplex PCR; TCRdb keeps only in-frame clonotypes and omits some of them. The data contain more than 2 million clones, 90% to 95% of them singletons. The sequence was obtained from a man younger than 30 in good health. Input material: naive CD4+ T cells sorted from blood. Sample subset: CD45RA+ positively selected.

CDR3 in amino acids: CASSLSPRTGENIQYF. In nucleotides, the CDR3 is TGTGCCAGCAGTTTATCGCCCCGGACAGGGGAGAACATTCAGTACTTC. V is TRBV27 and J is TRBJ2-4, with 9 bases fitting TRBD1. The CDR3 totals 16 residues. V shed 0 bases, J shed 7 bases, and the junction held 7 bases outside the gene matches. The germline CDR1 and CDR2 sequences are MNHEY and SMNVEV (reference sequence).